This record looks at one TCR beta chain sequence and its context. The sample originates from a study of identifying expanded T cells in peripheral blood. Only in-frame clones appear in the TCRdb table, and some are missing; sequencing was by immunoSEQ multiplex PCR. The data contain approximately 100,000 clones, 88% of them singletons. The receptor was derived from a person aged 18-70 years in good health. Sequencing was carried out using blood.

In DNA form, the CDR3 reads TGTGCCAGCAGCTTGGGTTCCTCCATCACCAATGAGCAGTTCTTC. It specifies CASSLGSSITNEQFF. The J gene is TRBJ2-1, the V gene TRBV5-4; D ambiguous. CDR1 SGHNT and CDR2 YYREEE come from the germline V gene (reference sequence). There are 15 residues in the CDR3. V lost 0 bases and J lost 6, with 13 bases in between. The whole variable domain, filled in from reference TRBV5-4 and TRBJ2-1, reads ETGVTQSPTHLIKTRGQQVTLRCSSQSGHNTVSWYQQALGQGPQFIFQYYREEENGRGNFPPRFSGLQFPNYSSELNVNALELDDSALYLCASSLGSSITNEQFFGPGTRLTVL.